This TCR beta chain was identified in a study of CXCR3-negative and CXCR3-positive naive CD8 T cells. Each CD8+ T cell subset was sorted in triplicate, around 300,000 cells each. Cells classed as naive CD8+ T cells were CD45RO-CCR7+CD27+CD95-. Regarding this clonotype: Antigen: not known.

Study-level results: The majority of assays used fresh PBMCs, and CXCR3 expression partially decreased after cryopreservation. Diversity in memory CD8+ cells fell much lower than the comparably high levels seen in both naive subsets. CXCR3-negative naive cells had less hydrophobic TRB CDR3s than did CXCR3-positive naive cells.

Through 5' RACE with UMI labels, the TRB cDNA libraries were prepared. TCRdb reworked the 5' RACE reads into one entry per CDR3 protein, no DNA. Its table records 150,000 to 180,000 distinct CDR3 sequences. CDR1 and CDR2 (germline): SGHRS, YFSETQ. CDR3 length: 13 amino acids. The sequenced sample consisted of naive CXCR3+ CD8+ T cells from blood. Subset of the sample: CD45RO-CCR7+CD27+CD95- naive CD8+ T cells expressing CXCR3 (TNR3+). The TCR originated in a human donor in good health. Some clones in this sample may be carry-over from other donors' samples. This chain uses TRBV5-1 with TRBJ2-1. CDR3: CASSLYSEDEQFF.